Below, 8 T cell receptor beta chains from the same sample are listed, as sequenced in a study of vaccination effects on CD4 cells after COVID-19. The culture ran for 10 days, and then CD4+ T cells were isolated. The assay was immunoSEQ multiplex PCR, and TCRdb's table has in-frame clones only and misses some. This table holds about 35,000 clones, 68% found once. No antigen is known for these receptors. The specimen comprised CD4+ T cells from PBMCs cultured without peptide, sampled before COVID-19 vaccination. These TCRs come from a human donor who received a COVID-19 vaccine.

This sequence joins TRBV2 and TRBJ1-4; D is uncertain. Germline CDR1 reads SNHLY; CDR2 reads FYNNEI. This CDR3 is 14 amino acids long. Deletions cut 4 bases from V and 6 bases from J, with 12 bases between. CDR3 nucleotide sequence: TGTGCCAGCAGTGTCCAGCTCTTCTATGAAAAACTGTTTTTT. It translates to CASSVQLFYEKLFF.

CDR3 in DNA: TGCGCCAGCAGCGTAGCGGGAGCCCGGGTAGATACGCAGTATTTT. It codes for CASSVAGARVDTQYF. The chain couples TRBV5-1 to TRBJ2-3; 9 nucleotides agree with TRBD2. CDR3 size: 15 residues. Unmatched junction bases numbered 8, after V lost 4 bases and J lost 5 bases. Germline assignment: CDR1 SGHRS and CDR2 YFSETQ. The entire variable domain, with the rest obtained from reference TRBV5-1 and TRBJ2-3, is as follows: KAGVTQTPRYLIKTRGQQVTLSCSPISGHRSVSWYQQTPGQGLQFLFEYFSETQRNKGNFPGRFSGRQFSNSRSEMNVSTLELGDSALYLCASSVAGARVDTQYFGPGTRLTVL.

The rearrangement joins TRBV6-5 to TRBJ2-6; unclear D gene. The germline CDR1 and CDR2 sequences are MNHEY and SVGAGI. The CDR3 totals 14 residues. Trimming cost V 2 bases and J 5 bases, with 7 bases left between them. CDR3 loop: CASSYSVRANVLTF. The DNA for the CDR3 is TGTGCCAGCAGTTACAGCGTGAGGGCCAACGTCCTGACTTTC.

V and J are TRBV6-4 and TRBJ1-2; TRBD1 agrees at 7 bases. This CDR3 is built from 14 residues. V was pared by 6 bases and J by 1 base, with 5 bases of the junction left unmatched. Germline values: CDR1 MRHNA, CDR2 SNTAGT. The CDR3 DNA is TGTGCCAGCAGCCCAACAGGGGTTAACTATGGCTACACCTTC. It encodes CASSPTGVNYGYTF.

This clone was recorded only once. The rearrangement uses TRBV5-5 and TRBJ2-7; D perhaps matches TRBD2 (5 bases). The V gene lost 2 bases and the J gene lost 1 base, with 16 bases spanning the gap. CDR3 length: 16 residues. Germline V lookup: CDR1 SGHKS, CDR2 YYEKEE (reference sequence). DNA for the CDR3: TGTGCCAGCAGCTTAGATCCGGGGTCTTTGTCCTACGAGCAGTACTTC. It translates to CASSLDPGSLSYEQYF. Supplemented by reference TRBV5-5 and TRBJ2-7, the full variable domain reads DAGVTQSPTHLIKTRGQQVTLRCSPISGHKSVSWYQQVLGQGPQFIFQYYEKEERGRGNFPDRFSARQFPNYSSELNVNALLLGDSALYLCASSLDPGSLSYEQYFGPGTRLTVT.

A single count supports this clone. The CDR3 protein is CASSPPRGNSGANVLTF. In DNA, the CDR3 is TGTGCCAGCTCACCACCGAGGGGCAACTCTGGGGCCAACGTCCTGACTTTC. The rearrangement joins TRBV18 to TRBJ2-6; either TRBD1 or TRBD2 may fit D (5 bases each). Deletions cut 0 bases from V and 0 bases from J, with 9 bases between. Germline V gene lookup returns CDR1 KGHSH and CDR2 LQKENI. This CDR3 spans 17 amino acids. Full variable domain (missing parts from reference TRBV18 and TRBJ2-6): NAGVMQNPRHLVRRRGQEARLRCSPMKGHSHVYWYRQLPEEGLKFMVYLQKENIIDESGMPKERFSAEFPKEGPSILRIQQVVRGDSAAYFCASSPPRGNSGANVLTFGAGSRLTVL.

This chain connects TRBV5-1 to TRBJ2-5, with D possibly matching TRBD2 (6 bases). CDR1 is SGHRS, CDR2 YFSETQ, per germline. V lost 0 bases, J lost 2 bases, and 14 bases lay in between. This CDR3 contains 16 residues. CDR3 coding DNA: TGCGCCAGCAGCTTGGGTGGTACTAGCCCACAAGAGACCCAGTACTTC. Residues: CASSLGGTSPQETQYF.

The chain carries TRBV12-1 and TRBJ2-1; the table calls TRBD1, which could not be checked here. TRBV12-1 is labeled a pseudogene. This CDR3 has 12 amino acids. CDR3 sequence (DNA): TGTGCCAGCAGCACCCAGTTCAATGAGCAGTTCTTC. Its protein product is CASSTQFNEQFF.